These T cell receptor beta chains were read from a single sample in a study of pediatric ulcerative colitis. The repertoire was sequenced with immunoSEQ multiplex PCR; TCRdb's copy has only in-frame clones and lacks some. The data show under 50,000 clones, with about 79% seen just once and over 3% held by the top ten. The material sequenced was gut tissue. The receptors were gathered from a girl under 18 with moderate ulcerative colitis. The CDR3 runs from the conserved cysteine through the conserved F or W. A D gene is named only where the DNA matches it firmly. Rows may omit the clone size; those that give it use once, few, many or a size class.

TRBJ1-5 - TRBV2 - TGTGCCAGCAGTGGGGACTTCAATCAGCCCCAGCATTTT CASSGDFNQPQHF
TRBJ2-3 - TRBV4-3 - TGCGCCAGCAGCCAAGATGGACGGGCAGGGTTGGGTACGCAGTATTTT CASSQDGRAGLGTQYF
TRBJ2-3 - TRBV5-1 - TGCGCCAGCAGCATCCAGGACAGCGAAGATACGCAGTATTTT CASSIQDSEDTQYF
TRBJ2-5 - TRBV11-3 - TGTGCCAGCAGCTTGGGTCCGGGAGAGACCCAGTACTTC CASSLGPGETQYF
TRBJ1-1 - TRBV5-1 - TGCGCCAGCAGTTTTGACAGCACTACTGAAGCTTTCTTT CASSFDSTTEAFF
TRBJ2-2 - TRBV6-1 once TGTGCCAGCACCGGCGGTTTGGTTGGCACCGGGGAGCTGTTTTTT CASTGGLVGTGELFF
TRBJ2-2 - TRBV7-9 once TGTGCCAGCAGCTTTGGGCAGACGTTCGCGAACACCGGGGAGCTGTTTTTT CASSFGQTFANTGELFF
TRBJ2-1 TRBD2 TRBV6-5 - TGTGCCAGCAGTTACTCGACTAGCGGGGGGCATGAGCAGTTCTTC CASSYSTSGGHEQFF
TRBJ1-2 - TRBV28 - TGTGCCAGCAGTTTCAGGGGTTTTGGGGGCTACACCTTC CASSFRGFGGYTF
TRBJ2-1 - TRBV4-2 - TGTGCCAGCAGCCAAGATGGGGGGTTGGAAGCCATAATATACAATGAGCAGTTCTTC CASSQDGGLEAIIYNEQFF
TRBJ2-4 - TRBV13 - TGTGCCAGCAGCTTCGAGGGCGAAACCAAAAACATTCAGTACTTC CASSFEGETKNIQYF
TRBJ2-1 TRBD2 TRBV19 few TGTGCCAGTAGTCCCCCTAGCGGGAGGGCCACGGATGAGCAGTTCTTC CASSPPSGRATDEQFF
TRBJ2-7 - TRBV29-1 - TGCAGCGTTGACAGGGGTTTCGAGCAGTACTTC CSVDRGFEQYF
TRBJ2-1 - TRBV28 once TGTGCCAGCAGTTTAAGGCCCCATCCGGAGCAGTTCTTC CASSLRPHPEQFF
TRBJ2-7 - TRBV18 - TGTGCCAGCTCACCTGGTCACAACTACGAGCAGTACTTC CASSPGHNYEQYF
TRBJ2-1 - TRBV20-1 - TGCAGTGCTAATCTACCCAATGAGCAGTTCTTC CSANLPNEQFF
TRBJ2-6 - TRBV5-1 once TGCGCCAGCAGCTCTGAAGGGGTAGGGGCCAACGTCCTGACTTTC CASSSEGVGANVLTF
TRBJ2-7 - TRBV5-5 - TGTGCCAGCAGCCCCACAGGGGGGGCTTCCTACGAGCAGTACTTC CASSPTGGASYEQYF
TRBJ1-2 - TRBV19 - TGTGCCAGTAGTATGTGGGACAACTATGGCTACACCTTC CASSMWDNYGYTF
TRBJ1-2 TRBD1 TRBV7-9 - TGTGCCAGCAGCTCCAGACAGGGGGAAAGGGACTATGGCTACACCTTC CASSSRQGERDYGYTF
TRBJ1-2 - TRBV28 few TGTGCCAGCAGCCCGACCGGGGTCTATGGCTACACCTTC CASSPTGVYGYTF
TRBJ1-1 TRBD1 TRBV27 - TGTGCCAGCAGCCTTATCGCCACAGGGGGCACTGAAGCTTTCTTT CASSLIATGGTEAFF
TRBJ1-2 - TRBV9 - TGTGCCAGCAGCCTAAGTGACTATGGCTACACCTTC CASSLSDYGYTF
TRBJ1-2 - TRBV5-1 few TGCGCCAGCAGCTTGGCCGGAAATGGCTACACCTTC CASSLAGNGYTF
TRBJ1-5 - TRBV7-9 - TGTGCCAGCAGCTTATCTTCCCCGGCAGTTTACAATCAGCCCCAGCATTTT CASSLSSPAVYNQPQHF
TRBJ2-7 - TRBV19 - TGTGCCAGTAGCACTCGGACTGTACCCTACGAGCAGTACTTC CASSTRTVPYEQYF
TRBJ1-2 - TRBV19 few TGTGCCAGTAGCGGATCCTTTCCTGGCTACACCTTC CASSGSFPGYTF
TRBJ1-2 TRBD1 TRBV27 - TGTGCCAGCAGGTTTCGACAGGGGGCTTCCTATGGCTACACCTTC CASRFRQGASYGYTF
TRBJ1-1 - TRBV6-6 - TGTGCCAGCAGTTACGGGGGTGCTTTCTTT CASSYGGAFF
TRBJ1-1 - TRBV7-9 - TGTGCCAGCAGCCTAGAAGCTAGAAAAGCTTTCTTT CASSLEARKAFF
TRBJ1-3 - TRBV19 - TGTGCCAGTAGTCGGGGACGGGGCTCTGGAAACACCATATATTTT CASSRGRGSGNTIYF
TRBJ2-1 - TRBV19 - TGTGCCAGTAGTATCGGATCCTACAATGAGCAGTTCTTC CASSIGSYNEQFF
TRBJ2-5 - TRBV5-4 - TGTGCCAGCAGCTTGATGAAGGCAGCAGAGACCCAGTACTTC CASSLMKAAETQYF
TRBJ1-1 - TRBV7-8 - TGTGCCAGCAGCTTAGTTCGGGGCGCTGAAGCTTTCTTT CASSLVRGAEAFF
TRBJ2-3 TRBD1 TRBV11-2 - TGTGCCAGCAGCTTGATGACAGGGTACTACTCCACAGATACGCAGTATTTT CASSLMTGYYSTDTQYF
TRBJ2-3 TRBD1 TRBV28 - TGTGCCAGCAGCGAACCCTGGACAGGGCCAGATACGCAGTATTTT CASSEPWTGPDTQYF
TRBJ2-1 TRBD2 TRBV6-5 - TGTGCCACCCGGCGGACTAGCGGGAGGGATGAGCAGTTCTTC CATRRTSGRDEQFF
TRBJ2-3 TRBD2 TRBV30 - TGTGCCTGGAGTGTATTTGCGGGAGACTTCCGTGGCACAGATACGCAGTATTTT CAWSVFAGDFRGTDTQYF
TRBJ2-3 TRBD2 TRBV4-1 - TGCGCCAGCAGCCAAGAGGGAGCGGGGAACCCCCCAGATACGCAGTATTTT CASSQEGAGNPPDTQYF
TRBJ2-5 - TRBV6-5 - TGTGCCAGCAGTTACTCGATTGTCGCCTCCGAAGAGACCCAGTACTTC CASSYSIVASEETQYF
TRBJ2-3 TRBD2 TRBV10-3 - TGTGCCATCAGTAGGGGACTAGCGGGACCATCGAGCACAGATACGCAGTATTTT CAISRGLAGPSSTDTQYF
TRBJ2-1 - TRBV18 - TGTGCCAGCTCACCAAGTCGGGATTTTAATGAGCAGTTCTTC CASSPSRDFNEQFF
TRBJ1-1 TRBD1 TRBV5-1 - TGCGCCAGCAGCCCCCGGACAGGCGGAATTAACACTGAAGCTTTCTTT CASSPRTGGINTEAFF
TRBJ1-2 - TRBV11-2 - TGTCGGGGCAGGGAAGATTGCGAACCCCGCGGCTACACCTTC CRGREDCEPRGYTF
TRBJ1-4 - TRBV29-1 - TGCAGCCCCCGATTGGTAAAGGCGACAACTAATGAAAAACTGTTTTTT CSPRLVKATTNEKLFF
TRBJ1-3 - TRBV5-5 - TGTGCCAGCAGCCGCAGTGTGGGGGGTTATGGAAACACCATATATTTT CASSRSVGGYGNTIYF
TRBJ1-2 - TRBV9 - TGTGCCAGCAGCTTGGGGTTCTATGGCTACACCTTC CASSLGFYGYTF
TRBJ2-7 - TRBV5-6 - TGTGCCAGCAGCTTGGAAGGGACTTATCTCGAGCAGTACTTC CASSLEGTYLEQYF
TRBJ1-2 - TRBV5-6 - TGTGCCAGCAGCCGCAGTGAGAACTATGGCTACACCTTC CASSRSENYGYTF
TRBJ2-1 TRBD2 TRBV11-2 - TGTGCCAGCAGCTTCCCGGCTAGCGGGGGCGGGAATGAGCAGCTCTTC CASSFPASGGGNEQLF
TRBJ2-5 - TRBV2 - TGTGCCAGCAGTGGTAGTAATGCTGGTGGAGAGCAGTACTTC CASSGSNAGGEQYF
TRBJ2-1 - TRBV11-1 few TGTGCCAGCAGCCATACAGGGTATACTTACAATGAGCAGTTCTTC CASSHTGYTYNEQFF
TRBJ2-1 - TRBV2 - TGTGCCAGCAGTGAGGTACGTTTCTACAATGAGCAGTTCTTC CASSEVRFYNEQFF
TRBJ1-6 - TRBV2 - TGTGCCAGCACCCCTACACGTGTTGAGAATTCACCCCTCCACTTT CASTPTRVENSPLHF
TRBJ1-2 - TRBV7-2 - TGTGCCAGCGGGCCTGGGGGGGGAGCTGGCTACACCTTC CASGPGGGAGYTF
TRBJ2-1 TRBD2 TRBV11-3 - TGTGCCAGCAGCATAGATGGGCTAGCGGACAATGAGCAGTTCTTC CASSIDGLADNEQFF
TRBJ2-2 - TRBV5-5 - TGTGCCAGCAGCTTGCGGTCAGGGAACACCGGGGAGCTGTTTTTT CASSLRSGNTGELFF
TRBJ1-1 - TRBV19 - TGTGCCAGTAGCTCTATGACAGACACTGAAGCTTTCTTT CASSSMTDTEAFF